Below are 27 T cell receptor beta chains sequenced from a single sample in a study of regulatory T cells in long-lasting Graves disease. Through Arm-PCR of CDR3 regions and iRepertoire HTBI primers, TCR beta libraries were built. From the multiplex PCR reads, TCRdb called clonotypes with MiXCR, one entry per CDR3 protein. This table holds about 470,000 distinct CDR3 sequences, less than 25% found once. Regarding time point: persistent/refractory GD, antithyroid drugs over 5 years with positive TRAb. PBMCs were the source of the RNA used for TCR sequencing. The starting material was peripheral blood mononuclear cells (PBMCs), obtained when the disease was refractory, from a patient treated with antithyroid drugs. These receptors were taken from a female donor with Graves disease.

This rearrangement joins TRBV6-2 or TRBV6-3 to TRBJ2-7; no reliable D call. Trimming cost V 0 bases and J 3 bases, with 15 bases left between them. The CDR3 runs to 16 residues. Per the germline V gene, CDR1 is MNHEY and CDR2 is SVGEGT. The CDR3 sequence: CASSYSPADRSYEQYF. The CDR3 DNA reads as TGTGCCAGCAGTTACTCGCCCGCGGATCGGAGCTACGAGCAGTACTTC.

Many counts were recorded for this clonotype. J is TRBJ2-7 and V is TRBV6-2 or TRBV6-3; the D gene is possibly TRBD2 (5 bases). The CDR3 is 13 amino acids. Trimming removed 2 bases from V and 6 bases from J, with 11 bases in between. CDR1 and CDR2 (germline): MNHEY, SVGEGT. Here the CDR3 reads CASSYGSIGEQYF. CDR3 nucleotides: TGTGCCAGCAGTTACGGGAGTATAGGCGAGCAGTACTTC.

The sample holds many counts of this clonotype. This chain joins TRBV28 and TRBJ2-7, with 7 bases that match TRBD2. In germline, CDR1 is MDHEN, CDR2 SYDVKM. This CDR3 is 16 amino acids long. J gave up 0 bases and V 3 bases, and 8 bases lay outside the gene matches. The CDR3 DNA reads as TGTGCCAGCAGTTTGTCGGGACTACCCTTCTCCTACGAGCAGTACTTC. This gives the protein CASSLSGLPFSYEQYF.

This clonotype was picked up a small number of times. V usage is TRBV29-1 and J usage is TRBJ1-2, with D possibly matching TRBD1 (5 bases). Germline V CDR1 and CDR2: SQVTM, ANQGSEA. V dropped 1 base and J dropped 9 bases, with 18 bases sitting between them. The CDR3 loop spans 14 amino acids. The CDR3 reads CSVEAPPGGDSYTF. In nucleotides, the CDR3 is TGCAGCGTTGAAGCCCCTCCCGGGGGTGATAGCTACACCTTC. Variable domain in full (rest from reference TRBV29-1 and TRBJ1-2): SAVISQKPSRDICQRGTSLTIQCQVDSQVTMMFWYRQQPGQSLTLIATANQGSEATYESGFVIDKFPISRPNLTFSTLTVSNMSPEDSSIYLCSVEAPPGGDSYTFGSGTRLTVV.

This clonotype was picked up a small number of times. The chain joins TRBV7-9 to TRBJ2-2; weak D call: TRBD2 (7 bases). Germline CDR1 and CDR2: SEHNR and FQNEAQ (reference sequence). The V and J ends lost 4 bases and 2 bases respectively, with 14 bases between them. The CDR3 is 16 residues long. CDR3 in amino acids: CASSSWGGQNTGELFF. In DNA form, the CDR3 reads TGTGCCAGCAGCTCCTGGGGGGGCCAAAACACCGGGGAGCTGTTTTTT. Variable domain in full (rest from reference TRBV7-9 and TRBJ2-2): DTGVSQNPRHKITKRGQNVTFRCDPISEHNRLYWYRQTLGQGPEFLTYFQNEAQLEKSRLLSDRFSAERPKGSFSTLEIQRTEQGDSAMYLCASSSWGGQNTGELFFGEGSRLTVL.

Many counts were recorded for this clonotype. The gene calls are TRBV12-3 or TRBV12-4 and TRBJ1-1; D gene unclear. V was clipped by 5 bases and J by 7 bases, with 11 bases between them. The CDR3 is 12 amino acids. The DNA for the CDR3 is TGTGCCAGCAGTGAGGAGTTTAATGAAGCTTTCTTT. Its protein is CASSEEFNEAFF.

The V gene is TRBV30, the J gene TRBJ2-7, with D unclear. The CDR3 runs 10 residues. From germline, CDR1 is GTSNPN and CDR2 SVGIG (reference sequence). Trimming pared 1 base from V and 5 bases from J, leaving 3 bases between. The CDR3 protein is CAWSDHEQYF. The CDR3 coding sequence is TGTGCCTGGAGTGACCACGAGCAGTACTTC.

This clonotype has more than one count but fewer than ten. This chain uses TRBV30 with TRBJ1-1; D unresolved. Germline V lookup: CDR1 GTSNPN, CDR2 SVGIG (reference sequence). This CDR3 contains 11 residues. Trimming removed 1 base at V and 11 bases at J, with 11 bases between. Here the CDR3 reads CAWSADQAAFF. Here the CDR3 DNA reads TGTGCCTGGAGTGCCGACCAAGCGGCTTTCTTT.

This clonotype was observed at least ten times. The J gene is TRBJ1-5, the V gene TRBV2, with a tentative D call TRBD1 (5 bases). V lost 4 bases, J lost 3 bases, and 19 bases lay in between. The CDR3 length is 17 residues. Per germline, CDR1 SNHLY and CDR2 FYNNEI. The CDR3 nucleotides are TGTGCCAGCAGTGTAAGGGATACCGGGACCCTCAATCAGCCCCAGCATTTT. Translation gives CASSVRDTGTLNQPQHF.

The chain recombines TRBV30 with TRBJ1-1; D is uncertain. Germline assignment: CDR1 GTSNPN and CDR2 SVGIG (reference sequence). CDR3 length equals 10 residues. The V and J ends lost 2 bases and 7 bases respectively, with 5 bases between them. In DNA form, the CDR3 reads TGTGCCTGGAGTACAGATGAAGCTTTCTTT. This translates into CAWSTDEAFF. Filled out from reference TRBV30 and TRBJ1-1, the complete variable domain reads SQTIHQWPATLVQPVGSPLSLECTVEGTSNPNLYWYRQAAGRGLQLLFYSVGIGQISSEVPQNLSASRPQDRQFILSSKKLLLSDSGFYLCAWSTDEAFFGQGTRLTVV.

The chain combines TRBV28 with TRBJ2-3; tentatively, D is TRBD2 (6 bases). Germline V CDR1 and CDR2: MDHEN, SYDVKM. V was pared by 2 bases and J by 4 bases, with 16 bases between. This CDR3 is 16 amino acids long. DNA of the CDR3: TGTGCCAGCAGTTTAGGAACTAGCATGAACGCAGATACGCAGTATTTT. Translation: CASSLGTSMNADTQYF.

As for this clonotype: The CDR3 does not close with the conserved phenylalanine or tryptophan, likely indicating a read error. The V gene is TRBV7-3, the J gene TRBJ2-2; no clear D gene. Per germline, CDR1 SGHTA and CDR2 FQGTGA. The V end lost 1 base, the J end lost 7 bases, and 7 bases lay between the germline ends. This CDR3 is built from 13 residues. The CDR3 coding sequence is TGTGCCAGCAGCTTAAGGGGTGGCGGGGAGCTGTTTTTA. Its translation is CASSLRGGGELFL.

This clonotype appeared many times. The chain has TRBV12-3 or TRBV12-4 and TRBJ2-7; tentatively, D is TRBD2 (5 bases). The CDR3 has 15 residues. V lost 3 bases and J 2 bases, leaving 14 bases between the germline ends. CDR3 protein: CASSFSPAAPYEQYF. DNA of the CDR3: TGTGCCAGCAGTTTCTCCCCAGCGGCACCCTACGAGCAGTACTTC.

This clonotype was seen a few times. The rearrangement links TRBV20-1 to TRBJ1-2; D is unresolved. The CDR3 sequence is 14 residues long. Trimming left V 3 bases short and J 0 bases short, with 11 bases between. The germline gives CDR1 DFQATT, CDR2 SNEGSKA (reference sequence). In nucleotides, the CDR3 is TGCAGTGCTAGGGGCGGGCCCACTAACTATGGCTACACCTTC. Residues: CSARGGPTNYGYTF.

On this clonotype itself: One base away lies a much larger clone, so this may be a sequencing read error. The chain combines TRBV2 with TRBJ2-5; 7 bases align to TRBD1. This CDR3 spans 16 amino acids. The trim removed 5 bases at V and 9 bases at J, leaving 18 bases unmatched. Germline V CDR1 and CDR2: SNHLY, FYNNEI. The CDR3 loop is CASSLGAGGASAAQYF. The CDR3 DNA reads TGTGCCAGCAGTTTAGGTGCAGGGGGTGCGTCAGCGGCCCAGTACTTC.

This clonotype was observed at least ten times. J is TRBJ2-5 and V is TRBV18; D may be TRBD1 (6 bases). Deletions cut 4 bases from V and 1 base from J, with 10 bases between. There are 14 residues in the CDR3. The germline V gene encodes CDR1 KGHSH and CDR2 LQKENI. CDR3 in DNA: TGTGCCAGCTCACGAACAGGGATCCAAGAGACCCAGTACTTC. This gives the protein CASSRTGIQETQYF.

The chain joins TRBV6-5 to TRBJ2-7; 12 bases map to TRBD2. Germline assignment: CDR1 MNHEY and CDR2 SVGAGI. V lost 2 bases and J lost 4; bases outside the gene matches: 15. The CDR3 spans 19 residues. CDR3 in DNA: TGTGCCAGCAGTTACCGTGGACTAGCGGGAATCCAGACAGAGTACGAGCAGTACTTC. Encoded protein: CASSYRGLAGIQTEYEQYF.

This clonotype occurred many times. CDR3: CASSHYGRSSYEQYF. CDR3 bases: TGTGCCAGCAGCCACTATGGTCGGAGCTCCTACGAGCAGTACTTC. The chain combines TRBV3-1 with TRBJ2-7; no clear D gene. In germline, CDR1 is LGHDT, CDR2 YNNKEL (reference sequence). The CDR3 sequence is 15 residues long. Trimming left V 3 bases short and J 0 bases short, with 12 bases between.

The V and J genes are TRBV20-1 and TRBJ2-5; D is uncertain. The CDR3 spans 13 residues. Germline CDR1 reads DFQATT; CDR2 reads SNEGSKA (reference sequence). V gave up 0 bases and J gave up 2 bases, with 7 bases separating them. This CDR3 is CSAREAIQETQYF. The CDR3 DNA sequence: TGCAGTGCTAGAGAAGCCATACAAGAGACCCAGTACTTC.

This clonotype was counted ten times or more. This rearrangement joins TRBV13 to TRBJ2-5; 7 bases align to TRBD2. Germline CDR1 is PRHDT and CDR2 is FYEKMQ (reference sequence). The CDR3 contains 16 residues. Trimming removed 1 base from V and 3 bases from J; junction bases left unmatched: 8. The CDR3 nucleotides are TGTGCCAGCAGCTTAGTTGGTCGGGGGGTGGAAGAGACCCAGTACTTC. Protein sequence: CASSLVGRGVEETQYF.

This clonotype came up a few times. The genes are TRBV4-1 and TRBJ2-7; TRBD2 aligns across 8 bases. Germline CDR1 is MGHRA and CDR2 is YSYEKL. There are 16 residues in the CDR3. The J segment lost 7 bases and the V segment lost 3 bases, leaving 14 bases of the junction unmatched. The CDR3 nucleotides are TGCGCCAGCAGCCAGGGGCCGGGACTAGAGTCTTCTGAGCAGTACTTC. Translated: CASSQGPGLESSEQYF.

This clonotype was seen a handful of times. This sequence joins TRBV19 and TRBJ2-7; tentative D call: TRBD1 (5 bases). The CDR3 runs to 14 residues. Trimming removed 6 bases at V and 3 bases at J, with 15 bases between. Germline lookup yields CDR1 LNHDA and CDR2 SQIVND (reference sequence). The CDR3 DNA reads TGTGCCAGTAGGAACAGGCTGACCTACTACGAGCAGTACTTC. It is translated as CASRNRLTYYEQYF.

Only a few counts were recorded for this clonotype. This chain uses TRBV12-3 or TRBV12-4 with TRBJ2-2; tentative D call: TRBD2 (6 bases). Trimming pared 5 bases from V and 5 bases from J, leaving 15 bases between. CDR3 length equals 15 residues. This CDR3 reads CASSGPGTSTGELFF. Written as DNA, the CDR3 is TGTGCCAGCAGTGGCCCCGGGACTTCGACCGGGGAGCTGTTTTTT.

This clonotype has more than one count but fewer than ten. The chain joins TRBV28 to TRBJ1-3; D may be TRBD1 (5 bases). The length of the CDR3 is 15 residues. Trimming pared 2 bases from V and 2 bases from J, leaving 10 bases between. In germline, CDR1 is MDHEN, CDR2 SYDVKM. This CDR3 is CASSLRGTAGNTIYF. The CDR3 coding sequence is TGTGCCAGCAGTTTACGGGGGACCGCTGGAAACACCATATATTTT.

V and J are TRBV6-1 and TRBJ1-6; no clear D. CDR1 MNHNS and CDR2 SASEGT come from the germline V gene. V was cut by 7 bases and J by 6 bases, with 16 bases left in between. The CDR3 length is 15 residues. Here the CDR3 DNA reads TGTGCCAGCAATTCACACCAGGCCGGTAATTCACCCCTCCACTTT. Amino acids: CASNSHQAGNSPLHF.

In its sample, this clonotype was seen many times. CDR3 protein: CARTGTSEETQYF. DNA of the CDR3: TGTGCCAGGACTGGGACTAGCGAAGAGACCCAGTACTTC. The chain has TRBV2 and TRBJ2-5; the match to TRBD2 covers 10 bases. This CDR3 has 13 amino acids. Germline V CDR1 and CDR2: SNHLY, FYNNEI. V was clipped by 9 bases and J by 3 bases; unmatched bases: 4.

This clonotype was detected many times. CDR3 DNA: TGTGCCAGCAGTTTGCTCGGGAGGGCCTCGATGTACGAGCAGTACTTC. Amino acid sequence: CASSLLGRASMYEQYF. The chain uses TRBV27 and TRBJ2-7; 8 bases are shared with TRBD2. CDR3 length: 16 amino acids. Unmatched junction bases numbered 11, after V lost 3 bases and J lost 4 bases. CDR1 and CDR2 from the germline V gene are MNHEY and SMNVEV (reference sequence).